This TCR beta chain stems from a study of blood T cell repertoires in COVID-19. Study as a whole: COVID-19 samples, acute and convalescent, were from the United States, Italy and Spain. The cDNA or gDNA used as material had been derived from T cells, B-cell-depleted T cells, or PBMCs.

Authors' methods: Cell counts per sample came from amplifying reference gene primers. The data were produced by immunoSEQ multiplex PCR, yet TCRdb's version contains in-frame clones alone and is incomplete. D and trimming come from the DNA, and the V and J calls and clone size come from that table. The table lists around 250,000 clones, about nine tenths of them singletons, with around 1.5% in the top ten. This CDR3 contains 14 residues. CDR1 and CDR2 (germline): SGHTA, FQGNSA. The V end lost 5 bases, the J end lost 3 bases, and 14 bases lay between the germline ends. This TCR was sampled from a woman in her fifties or sixties who had recovered from COVID-19. Sequencing was performed on peripheral blood. This chain links TRBV7-2 with TRBJ2-7, with a weak D call TRBD1 (5 bases). CDR3 nucleotides: TGTGCCAGCAGCACCCCCAACAGGCTCTACGAGCAGTACTTC. This codes for CASSTPNRLYEQYF.